This T cell receptor (beta chain) is from a study of high-grade serous ovarian cancer treatment subgroups. The study's findings and limits: Repertoire analysis covered CDR3 alone, not CDR1 or CDR2. Same-patient tumor repertoires overlapped at about 0.095 to 0.8; different patients barely overlapped.

The V gene's germline CDR1 is KGHSH and CDR2 LQKENI. CDR3 length: 13 amino acids. The V gene lost 4 bases and the J gene lost 3 bases, with 7 bases spanning the gap. TCRdb's table, derived via immunoSEQ multiplex PCR, lists solely in-frame clones and lacks some. The table has some 10,000 clones, 55% to 75% seen once. As concerns this clone: Its antigen is unidentified.

Tumor samples were taken before definitive surgery or chemotherapy. The material sequenced was tumor tissue. The chain joins TRBV18 to TRBJ2-1; possibly TRBD2 for D (6 bases). The TCR was taken from a human donor with high-grade serous ovarian cancer. CDR3 sequence: CASSQGLYNEQFF. For the CDR3, the DNA is TGTGCCAGCTCACAGGGACTCTACAATGAGCAGTTCTTC. Full variable domain (remainder filled in from reference TRBV18 and TRBJ2-1): NAGVMQNPRHLVRRRGQEARLRCSPMKGHSHVYWYRQLPEEGLKFMVYLQKENIIDESGMPKERFSAEFPKEGPSILRIQQVVRGDSAAYFCASSQGLYNEQFFGPGTRLTVL.